One and the same sample provided the 27 T cell receptor beta chains below, sequenced in a study of cytomegalovirus exposure and HLA in healthy donors. Primers: 60 Vbeta forward and 13 Jbeta reverse. The method was immunoSEQ multiplex PCR; TCRdb's version includes in-frame clones alone and lacks a portion of them. The profile shows approximately 170,000 clones, roughly 85% of them singletons. The sequenced sample was PBMCs. The source of these receptors is a man aged 18 to 35 in good health and CMV-seropositive.

The chain couples TRBV10-3 to TRBJ2-7, with D tentatively TRBD2 (6 bases). The CDR3 totals 20 residues. The V end lost 2 bases, the J end lost 0 bases, and 26 bases lay between the germline ends. Germline CDR1 and CDR2: ENHRY and SYGVKD. This chain's CDR3 is CAISEKRARDPPFSSYEQYF. DNA for the CDR3: TGTGCCATCAGTGAGAAGCGGGCGCGTGACCCTCCTTTTAGCTCCTACGAGCAGTACTTC.

The rearrangement joins TRBV5-6 to TRBJ2-7, with TRBD1 matching 7 bases. Germline loops: CDR1 SGHDT, CDR2 YYEEEE. CDR3 length equals 14 residues. The V and J ends lost 0 bases and 4 bases, in that order; junction bases with no gene match: 4. The CDR3 sequence is CASSLGQGPYEQYF. CDR3 DNA sequence: TGTGCCAGCAGCTTGGGACAGGGTCCGTACGAGCAGTACTTC.

The genes are TRBV5-1 and TRBJ2-1; 7 bases line up with TRBD2. The ends lost 0 bases at V and 6 bases at J; junction bases unmatched: 6. Germline loops: CDR1 SGHRS, CDR2 YFSETQ. The CDR3 contains 15 residues. CDR3 loop: CASSLVAGRGNEQFF. DNA of the CDR3: TGCGCCAGCAGCTTGGTGGCAGGGAGGGGCAATGAGCAGTTCTTC.

The rearrangement joins TRBV4-1 to TRBJ2-1; D is perhaps TRBD2 (5 bases). Germline V gene lookup returns CDR1 MGHRA and CDR2 YSYEKL. CDR3 length: 16 residues. Deletions cut 0 bases from V and 7 bases from J, with 16 bases between. The CDR3, as DNA: TGCGCCAGCAGCCAAGAACCCGGGATTAGAGCGAATGAGCAGTTCTTC. Protein product: CASSQEPGIRANEQFF.

Of note for this clone: An end of the junction differs from the germline gene, which may be a read error. J is TRBJ2-3 and V is TRBV25-1; D uncertain. From germline, CDR1 is MGHDK and CDR2 SYGVNS. The CDR3 consists of 14 residues. CDR3 region: CAGSARFNTDTQYF. The CDR3 DNA reads as TGTGCCGGCAGTGCGCGGTTTAACACAGATACGCAGTATTTT.

This clone occurred once. This chain joins TRBV5-1 and TRBJ1-5, with TRBD1 as a possible D gene (5 bases). The CDR3 spans 16 residues. Per the germline V gene, CDR1 is SGHRS and CDR2 is YFSETQ. Trimming shortened V by 0 bases and J by 3 bases, and 13 bases separated the two germline ends. The CDR3 reads CASSLAGGEPNQPQHF. CDR3 coding DNA: TGCGCCAGCAGCTTGGCTGGAGGGGAGCCCAATCAGCCCCAGCATTTT.

The rearrangement joins TRBV28 to TRBJ1-1; the D is unclear. With 10 bases removed from V and 6 bases from J, the gap between germline ends came to 12 bases. The CDR3 loop spans 11 amino acids. Germline V gives CDR1 MDHEN, CDR2 SYDVKM. CDR3 in amino acids: CATRPRAEAFF. DNA for the CDR3: TGTGCCACCCGCCCGCGGGCTGAAGCTTTCTTT.

The chain is built from TRBV13 and TRBJ2-1; 8 nucleotides agree with TRBD1. V was pared by 5 bases and J by 10 bases, with 7 bases of the junction left unmatched. From germline, CDR1 is PRHDT and CDR2 FYEKMQ (reference sequence). This CDR3 is 13 amino acids long. CDR3 amino acids: CASSGQGRQEQFF. The CDR3 region has the DNA TGTGCCAGCAGCGGACAGGGACGTCAAGAGCAGTTCTTC.

This chain uses TRBV5-1 with TRBJ2-3; the D gene is possibly TRBD2 (6 bases). Deletions cut 2 bases from V and 2 bases from J, with 15 bases between. Germline V gives CDR1 SGHRS, CDR2 YFSETQ. This CDR3 comprises 16 residues. CDR3 nucleotide sequence: TGCGCCAGCAGCTTTTTAGTGGGGGGAGCCACAGATACGCAGTATTTT. Its translation is CASSFLVGGATDTQYF.

The chain links TRBV5-6 to TRBJ2-7, with TRBD1 as a possible D gene (6 bases). CDR3 length equals 15 residues. V gave up 2 bases and J gave up 0 bases, with 12 bases separating them. CDR1 is SGHDT, CDR2 YYEEEE, per germline. The chain's CDR3 is CASSLPATGSYEQYF. CDR3 coding DNA: TGTGCCAGCAGCTTACCCGCGACAGGCTCCTACGAGCAGTACTTC.

This clone came up once. The chain couples TRBV4-2 to TRBJ2-4; D gene uncertain. Trimming pared 2 bases from V and 0 bases from J, leaving 8 bases between. The CDR3 loop spans 15 amino acids. Germline assignment: CDR1 LGHNA and CDR2 YNFKEQ. CDR3 in DNA: TGTGCCAGCAGCCAACTAGACGGAGCCAAAAACATTCAGTACTTC. Its protein product is CASSQLDGAKNIQYF.

The chain recombines TRBV16 with TRBJ2-1, with a possible D match to TRBD1 (6 bases). This CDR3 is built from 18 residues. The germline gives CDR1 KGHSY, CDR2 FQNENV. The ends were cut back, 4 bases at V and 2 bases at J, with 21 bases in the middle. CDR3 coding DNA: TGTGCCAGCAGCCCATGGGAAGTGGGGGCGATACCCTACAATGAGCAGTTCTTC. Translating it yields CASSPWEVGAIPYNEQFF.

The chain links TRBV6-1 to TRBJ1-1; tentative D call: TRBD1 (5 bases). Trimming left V 7 bases short and J 9 bases short, with 21 bases between. Germline CDR1 reads MNHNS; CDR2 reads SASEGT. The CDR3 sequence is 14 residues long. CDR3 residues: CASIQTGGPGKAFF. As DNA, the CDR3 is TGTGCCAGCATCCAAACGGGGGGACCTGGAAAAGCTTTCTTT.

The J gene is TRBJ2-3, the V gene TRBV19; 8 nucleotides match TRBD2. The CDR3 has 12 residues. The germline V gene encodes CDR1 LNHDA and CDR2 SQIVND (reference sequence). The V gene end was trimmed by 7 bases and the J gene end by 9 bases; junction bases not matched to a gene: 6. Here the CDR3 DNA reads TGTGCCAGTACCCCGCCGGGGGGGACGCAGTATTTT. Translating gives CASTPPGGTQYF.

The rearrangement links TRBV7-9 to TRBJ1-2; TRBD1 agrees at 7 bases. This CDR3 spans 14 amino acids. From germline, CDR1 is SEHNR and CDR2 FQNEAQ (reference sequence). J gave up 8 bases and V 5 bases, and 11 bases lay outside the gene matches. CDR3 DNA: TGTGCCAGCAGCCATCGGGACAGTTTAGGGGGCTACACCTTC. It translates to CASSHRDSLGGYTF. Together with reference TRBV7-9 and TRBJ1-2, the CDR3 gives the full variable domain: DTGVSQNPRHKITKRGQNVTFRCDPISEHNRLYWYRQTLGQGPEFLTYFQNEAQLEKSRLLSDRFSAERPKGSFSTLEIQRTEQGDSAMYLCASSHRDSLGGYTFGSGTRLTVV.

The chain links TRBV6-5 to TRBJ1-1; D remains unclear. V was shortened by 2 bases and J by 8 bases, with 6 bases between the two germline ends. The CDR3 runs to 11 residues. In germline, CDR1 is MNHEY, CDR2 SVGAGI. The chain's CDR3 is CASSYAGEAFF. CDR3 sequence (DNA): TGTGCCAGCAGTTACGCGGGAGAAGCTTTCTTT.

The chain carries TRBV7-9 and TRBJ2-3; TRBD2 aligns across 7 bases. J lost 2 bases, V lost 0 bases, and 11 bases had no gene match. CDR1 is SEHNR, CDR2 FQNEAQ, per germline (reference sequence). The CDR3 covers 18 residues. The CDR3 nucleotides are TGTGCCAGCAGCTTAGCATTGTGGGAGGGCCTCTACACAGATACGCAGTATTTT. Amino acid sequence: CASSLALWEGLYTDTQYF.

There are a few counts of this clone. The V gene is TRBV5-1, the J gene TRBJ2-1; no reliable D call. V dropped 0 bases and J dropped 0 bases, with 13 bases sitting between them. The germline gives CDR1 SGHRS, CDR2 YFSETQ. The CDR3 sequence is 17 residues long. CDR3 region: CASSLEPGLSSYNEQFF. The CDR3 nucleotides read TGCGCCAGCAGCTTGGAGCCAGGCCTTAGCTCCTACAATGAGCAGTTCTTC.

The chain is built from TRBV28 and TRBJ2-3; D may be TRBD2 (6 bases). The CDR3 runs 15 residues. In germline, CDR1 is MDHEN, CDR2 SYDVKM. The V end was cut by 5 bases, the J end by 1 base, with 13 bases between. The CDR3 sequence: CASSRRALGTDTQYF. CDR3 nucleotide sequence: TGTGCCAGCAGTCGGAGGGCCCTGGGCACAGATACGCAGTATTTT.

This chain connects TRBV28 to TRBJ2-7; TRBD2 matches at 12 bases. Germline V CDR1 and CDR2: MDHEN, SYDVKM. This CDR3 is 14 amino acids long. The junction had 4 bases not matched to a gene; V was cut back by 0 bases and J by 10 bases. Here the CDR3 DNA reads TGTGCCAGCAGTTTATGGACTAGCGGGAGCAGACAGTACTTC. It yields the protein CASSLWTSGSRQYF.

This clone was counted a few times. The V call is TRBV6-6, the J call TRBJ2-2; TRBD2 might be the D (7 bases). Trimming cost V 6 bases and J 14 bases, with 19 bases left between them. Germline V CDR1 and CDR2: MNHNY, SVGAGI (reference sequence). The CDR3 loop spans 13 amino acids. Written as DNA, the CDR3 is TGTGCCAGCAGCATGGGGGGGGGCCTGGACCTGTTTTTT. It specifies CASSMGGGLDLFF.

About this clone itself: This CDR3 is missing its conserved last phenylalanine or tryptophan, likely due to a read error. The gene calls are TRBV11-2 and TRBJ1-6; tentatively, D is TRBD1 (6 bases). Trimming stripped 6 bases from V and 3 bases from J, with 15 bases between. The CDR3 is 16 residues long. Germline V gene lookup returns CDR1 SGHAT and CDR2 FQNNGV. The CDR3 loop is CASSSTGQNYNSPLHL. DNA for the CDR3: TGTGCCAGCAGTAGTACAGGGCAGAACTATAATTCACCCCTCCACCTT.

The chain links TRBV6-5 to TRBJ2-7; the D gene is possibly TRBD1 (6 bases). This CDR3 contains 15 residues. Germline V gene data show CDR1 as MNHEY and CDR2 as SVGAGI. V shed 0 bases and J shed 5 bases, with 14 bases lying between them. The CDR3 region is CASSYSQGTGHEQYF. As DNA, the CDR3 is TGTGCCAGCAGTTACTCTCAGGGGACGGGTCACGAGCAGTACTTC.

This rearrangement joins TRBV7-8 to TRBJ2-6; D remains ambiguous. V was cut by 6 bases and J by 0 bases, with 12 bases left in between. This CDR3 is 16 amino acids long. In germline, CDR1 is SGHVS, CDR2 FQNEAQ. The CDR3 loop is CASSLTYSSGANVLTF. DNA for the CDR3: TGTGCCAGCAGTTTGACTTATAGCTCTGGGGCCAACGTCCTGACTTTC.

CDR3 nucleotide sequence: TGTGCCACCAGCCGGGTAAAGGCGGCCTATGGCTACACCTTC. It yields the protein CATSRVKAAYGYTF. This chain connects TRBV15 to TRBJ1-2; D is unclear. Trimming left V 5 bases short and J 4 bases short, with 14 bases between. This CDR3 has 14 amino acids. Germline V gene data show CDR1 as LNHNV and CDR2 as YYDKDF (reference sequence).

This chain connects TRBV28 to TRBJ1-1; 7 bases map to TRBD1. CDR3 length: 15 amino acids. Germline V gene data show CDR1 as MDHEN and CDR2 as SYDVKM. J was trimmed by 0 bases and V by 3 bases; bases with no gene match: 4. This CDR3 reads CASSFPDRVNTEAFF. The CDR3 bases are TGTGCCAGCAGTTTCCCTGACAGGGTGAACACTGAAGCTTTCTTT.

The chain carries TRBV7-9 and TRBJ2-2, with 7 bases matching TRBD1. This CDR3 region has 18 residues. Unmatched junction bases numbered 17, after V lost 5 bases and J lost 5 bases. Germline loops: CDR1 SEHNR, CDR2 FQNEAQ (reference sequence). In nucleotides, the CDR3 is TGTGCCAGCAGCCGCACGAGGGGGCGAGATTTGTATACCGGGGAGCTGTTTTTT. It specifies CASSRTRGRDLYTGELFF.